This T cell receptor (beta chain) was recovered during a study of blood T cell repertoires in COVID-19 (dated by TCRdb to 2018 to 2020). Background for the entire study: Samples covering the acute and convalescent phases of COVID-19 were provided by collaborators in the United States, Italy and Spain. The prospective study material was composed of cDNA or gDNA derived from T cells, B-cell-depleted T cells, or PBMCs. The dataset comprised deeply sampled blood TCRbeta repertoires from subjects exposed to, actively infected with, or recovered from COVID-19. The repertoires were released in a freely available public database meant as a resource for research on the immune response to SARS-CoV-2. The samples were drawn from two sources: the first 160 participants of the ongoing ImmuneRACE study, and 1,000 to 1,500 subjects contributed by 6 global collaborators. The sample metadata nearly always contained a de-identified subject ID, COVID-19 status, age in years and sex. Where available, HLA class I and class II types were obtained from metadata supplied by the sample provider rather than from assay-based typing. Overall results and qualifications from the work: The quantity of clinical and demographic metadata differed by source and by participant and was supplied without curation.

Including the terminal cysteine and phenylalanine, the CDR3 comprises 13 residues. Kept here is only the CDR3 DNA, which spans 39 bases and is read in frame from base 1. CDR1 and CDR2 (SGHRS, YFSETQ) derive from the germline V gene. TCRbeta CDR3 regions were amplified from genomic DNA using the immunoSEQ Assay, a bias-controlled multiplex PCR. Turning to the authors' computational methods: Nucleated cell counts per sample were estimated from amplification of reference gene primers within the assay. To quantify the absolute abundance of each unique TCRbeta CDR3 rearrangement, sequence reads were collapsed and filtered. Productive Simpson clonality was computed per sample as the square root of Simpson's diversity index over productive rearrangements. TCRdb re-hosts the immuneACCESS table, in-frame sequences only. Its copies lack some clones; in the studies checked, an unresolved V gene accounts for under half of them, and the cause for the rest is not known. V, J and clone size reflect that table, while D and trimming were determined from the DNA. The sample table shows a few hundred thousand clones, and under 90% are seen once. The ten largest clones capture 2.5% to 3% of the sample.

Enrolling through a virtual design, the prospective study's participants ranged in age from about 18 to 100 years and lived across more than 20 United States geographic areas. In the prospective study, cohorts were assigned on the basis of participant-reported clinical history obtained from a screening survey and a study questionnaire. A participant counted as exposed if, within 2 weeks of entering the study, that participant had been in contact with someone who had a PCR-confirmed or clinician-diagnosed COVID-19 case. In the prospective study, whole blood, serum and a nasopharyngeal or oropharyngeal swab were collected from each participant by mobile phlebotomists. Additional blood draws and questionnaires over an approximately 2-month period could optionally be provided by prospective study participants. Before DNA extraction, prospective study blood samples were shipped either frozen or at room temperature.

In the case of this clone: Its binding antigen is unknown. One end of the junction varies from germline; a read error may be responsible.

The sequenced sample was PBMCs or T cells enriched from blood (not recorded which). The chain was built from TRBV5-1 and TRBJ2-7; a stretch of 8 junction bases matches TRBD1. The TCR comes from a woman aged 45-59 years who had been exposed to COVID-19. CDR3 protein: CASSPDGTGKENF. The sequence in DNA is TGCGCCAGCAGCCCAGACGGGACAGGAAAAGAGAACTTC.